This TCR beta chain was found in a study of cytomegalovirus exposure and HLA in healthy donors. The primer mix had 60 Vbeta and 13 Jbeta primers. The data were produced by immunoSEQ multiplex PCR, yet TCRdb's version contains in-frame clones alone and is incomplete. The table shows over 110,000 clones, with about 84% occurring only once. The V gene's germline CDR1 is SGHDN and CDR2 FVKESK. This CDR3 has 16 residues. V lost 1 base to trimming and J lost 2 bases, with 12 bases between them. This clonotype was obtained from a young woman in good health and CMV-seropositive. This chain uses TRBV14 with TRBJ1-3; TRBD1 is a possible D gene (5 bases). The sample was PBMCs. The CDR3 nucleotides are TGTGCCAGCAGCCAAGGGCAGGGACTCCCTGGAAACACCATATATTTT. Its translation is CASSQGQGLPGNTIYF.